Listed below are T cell receptor beta chains from one sample, sequenced in a study of T-cell memory formation after mild COVID-19. TCRdb re-called the 5' RACE reads through MiXCR, storing one row per CDR3 protein. The data contain roughly 480,000 distinct CDR3 sequences, around 27% of them seen just once; the ten biggest clones take up approximately 12%. The sample taken for sequencing was PBMCs or a T cell subset sorted from them (not recorded which). Receptors originate from an adult woman who had mild COVID-19 (a few samples of this study predate the infection). Cell type and time point are not known. The CDR3 runs from the conserved cysteine through the conserved F or W. The D gene is left open where the match is weak. Rows give clone size only sometimes, using once, few, many, or a class for an expanded clone.

V gene	clone size	D gene	J gene	CDR3 DNA	CDR3 protein
TRBV7-9	NA	NA	TRBJ1-5	TGTGCCAGCAGCTTTGGAAAGGGAGGCCATCAGCCCCAGCATTTT	CASSFGKGGHQPQHF
TRBV18	few	TRBD1	TRBJ1-1	TGTGCCAGCTCGCCCGGGACAGGCCTACTGAACACTGAAGCTTTCTTT	CASSPGTGLLNTEAFF
TRBV6-6	NA	TRBD1	TRBJ1-1	TGTGCCAGCAGGGGACAGGGGGATGGAGTTACTGAAGCTTTCTTT	CASRGQGDGVTEAFF
TRBV7-2	few	NA	TRBJ1-1	TGTGCCAGCAGCGCCCGCCAGGGGTACACTGAAGCTTTCTTT	CASSARQGYTEAFF
TRBV14	NA	NA	TRBJ1-1	TGTGCCAGCAGCCAACAGGGTGCGCCTGAAGCTTTCTTT	CASSQQGAPEAFF
TRBV7-3	NA	TRBD1	TRBJ2-1	TGTGCCAGCAGCTCCGGGACAGGGTACCACAGCTCCTACAATGAGCAGTTCTTC	CASSSGTGYHSSYNEQFF
TRBV6-1	few	NA	TRBJ1-5	TGTGCCAGCAGTGCTCACAGAACCAATCAGCCCCAGCATTTT	CASSAHRTNQPQHF
TRBV5-5	NA	NA	TRBJ1-4	TGTGCCAGCAGCTTGGGGGGAGGAGGTGAAAAACTGTTTTTT	CASSLGGGGEKLFF
TRBV6-6	NA	NA	TRBJ1-2	TGTGCCAGCAGTTACTCGACGGGGAACTATGGCTACACCTTC	CASSYSTGNYGYTF
TRBV5-4	NA	NA	TRBJ2-6	TGTGCCAGCAGCTATAGACAGTACTCTGGGGCCAACGTCCTGACTTTC	CASSYRQYSGANVLTF
TRBV18	few	NA	TRBJ1-6	TGTGCCAGCTCACCAGAGGAGGTCGGGGTTTCACCCCTCCACTTT	CASSPEEVGVSPLHF
TRBV20-1	NA	TRBD2	TRBJ2-5	TGCAGTGCTAGAGTCCTCGGGACTAGCGAAGAGACCCAGTACTTC	CSARVLGTSEETQYF
TRBV7-3	few	TRBD2	TRBJ2-1	TGTGCCAGCAGCATCCCGGGGGGGGAGCAGTTCTTC	CASSIPGGEQFF
TRBV4-2	many	TRBD2	TRBJ2-7	TGTGCCAGCAGCCAAGTAGCGACTAGCGGGAACTACGAGCAGTACTTC	CASSQVATSGNYEQYF
TRBV7-9	NA	TRBD2	TRBJ2-3	TGTGCCAGCAGCCACTCCGGGACTAGAGCAGATACGCAGTATTTT	CASSHSGTRADTQYF
TRBV4-1	NA	NA	TRBJ2-7	TGCGCCAGCGGGGGGCTGTTGTTGGACGAGCAGTACTTC	CASGGLLLDEQYF
TRBV5-1	NA	TRBD2	TRBJ2-2	TGCGCCAGCAGCTTGAGCGGGGGGCGATTGACCGGGGAGCTGTTTTTT	CASSLSGGRLTGELFF
TRBV4-1	few	TRBD2	TRBJ2-7	TGCGCCAGCAGCCAATTTGCTAGCGGGGGGATACCCTACGAGCAGTACTTC	CASSQFASGGIPYEQYF
TRBV19	few	TRBD2	TRBJ2-7	TGTGCCAGTCACGGACTAGCGGGCAGATCCGAGCAGTACTTC	CASHGLAGRSEQYF
TRBV25-1	NA	TRBD2	TRBJ2-3	TGTGCCAGCAGTGGTTTCTGGCGGGAGGGCGAAGATACGCAGTATTTT	CASSGFWREGEDTQYF
TRBV11-3	NA	NA	TRBJ2-5	TGTGCCAGCAGCCCCTACCAAGGCCTCGAGACCCAGTACTTC	CASSPYQGLETQYF
TRBV6-5	once	TRBD1	TRBJ1-1	TGTGCCAGCACTCCGGGACAGGGGGCGAACACTGAAGCTTTCTTT	CASTPGQGANTEAFF
TRBV6-2/TRBV6-3	few	NA	TRBJ2-7	TGTGCCAGCAGTTACGGGACGGCGGCCTACGAGCAGTACTTC	CASSYGTAAYEQYF
TRBV5-1	NA	NA	TRBJ1-4	TGCGCCAGCAGCTTGCTCCAGGCGAATGAAAAACTGTTTTTT	CASSLLQANEKLFF
TRBV5-4	few	NA	TRBJ1-2	TGTGCCAGCAGCGTCACTGCGTGGCAGGGGAAGAGGGGTGGCTACACCTTC	CASSVTAWQGKRGGYTF
TRBV20-1	few	TRBD2	TRBJ2-7	TGCAGTGCTAGACCAGGGTACACTAGCGGGGGTACACCCTACGAGCAGTACTTC	CSARPGYTSGGTPYEQYF
TRBV25-1	few	TRBD2	TRBJ2-5	TGTGCCAGCAGTGGAGGGAGACTAGCGGTAAAAGAGACCCAGTACTTC	CASSGGRLAVKETQYF
TRBV4-3	many	TRBD1	TRBJ2-1	TGCGCCAGCAGCGCCCGGACAGGGGTATCGGTCTACAATGAGCAGTTCTTC	CASSARTGVSVYNEQFF